The entry below describes one T cell receptor beta chain. This clone was recorded only once. Its binding antigen is unknown. There are no base qualities to consult, and no much larger clone falls within one base. A second Seattle source provided samples from volunteer blood donors who had recovered from COVID-19. Whole blood was collected in K2EDTA tubes by collaborating institutions according to the institutions' own protocols. For TCRbeta analysis, collaborators shipped samples in one of three forms: frozen whole blood, isolated PBMCs, or DNA extracted from either of those sample types. After removal of 4 bases from V and 5 bases from J, the junction retains 9 bases not matched to a gene. The CDR3 holds 15 amino acids from the cysteine to the phenylalanine. Solely the CDR3 DNA is kept, with 45 bases framed from the first base. Taken from the germline V gene, the CDR1 and CDR2 loops are SGHRS and YFSETQ.

The data were obtained in a study of blood T cell repertoires in COVID-19 (dated by TCRdb to the early 2020s). For context, the study as a whole: Samples covering the acute and convalescent phases of COVID-19 were provided by collaborators in the United States, Italy and Spain. The samples were drawn from the first 160 participants of the ongoing ImmuneRACE study and from over 950 subjects provided by 6 global collaborators. A freely available public database, intended as a resource for researchers studying the immune response to SARS-CoV-2, is where the repertoires were released. The sample metadata nearly always contained a de-identified subject ID, COVID-19 status, age in years and sex. The prospective study material was composed of cDNA or gDNA derived from T cells, B-cell-depleted T cells, or PBMCs. Where available, HLA class I and class II types were taken from metadata supplied by the sample provider and were not determined by assay-based typing. Deeply sampled blood TCRbeta repertoires from subjects exposed to, actively infected with, or recovered from COVID-19 were included in the dataset.

TCRbeta CDR3 regions were amplified from genomic DNA using the immunoSEQ Assay, a bias-controlled multiplex PCR. The authors' pipeline ran thus. The number of nucleated cells in each sample was estimated by amplification of reference gene primers within the assay. To quantify the absolute abundance of each unique TCRbeta CDR3 rearrangement, sequence reads were collapsed and filtered. Productive Simpson clonality was computed per sample as the square root of Simpson's diversity index over productive rearrangements. This immuneACCESS table, as held by TCRdb, lists in-frame sequences with V and J called but not all clones. Of the missing ones, under half trace to an unresolved V gene in checked studies; the others have no known cause. D and trimming come from the DNA, and the V and J calls and clone size come from that table. The sample profile shows about 170,000 clones; around 85% of them were found once. The ten largest clones take up 1% to 1.5% of the sample.

The study at large found these results: The quantity of clinical and demographic metadata differed by source and by participant and was supplied without curation.

Rearrangement joined TRBV5-1 to TRBJ2-5, with 9 bases in between that match TRBD1. The receptor was isolated from a man in his 60s who had recovered from COVID-19. The sample comprised peripheral blood. Here is the DNA: TGCGCCAGCAGCGGTTTCGGACAGGGGTTGGAGACCCAGTACTTC. Its translation reads: CASSGFGQGLETQYF.